This is a list of T cell receptor beta chains from one sample in a study of T cells in Graves' hyperthyroidism and ophthalmopathy. TCRdb passed the multiplex PCR reads through MiXCR, listing each CDR3 protein once. The sample records hundreds of thousands of distinct CDR3 sequences, over 11% being singletons. Material: blood. The origin of the receptors is a woman in her twenties or thirties with Graves' hyperthyroidism that later progressed to Graves' ophthalmopathy. CDR3s include the opening cysteine and the closing phenylalanine or tryptophan. Each record gives: V gene, J gene, D gene, clone size, CDR3 DNA, CDR3 protein. A D gene is named only where the DNA matches it firmly. Size is omitted from some rows. Given values are once, few, many or a class for expanded clones.

TRBV6-2/TRBV6-3,TRBJ2-3,TRBD1,many,TGTGCCAGCAGTTACGATCGAAACAGGGACAGCGATACGCAGTATTTT,CASSYDRNRDSDTQYF
TRBV7-2,TRBJ1-4,NA,many,TGTGCCAGCAGCTTAACGGGTGGGACTAATGAAAAACTGTTTTTT,CASSLTGGTNEKLFF
TRBV20-1,TRBJ2-7,TRBD2,NA,TGCAGTGCTTCTAGCGGGAGCTCAAGCTCCTACGAGCAGTACTTC,CSASSGSSSSYEQYF
TRBV28,TRBJ2-2,NA,many,TGTGCCAGCAGTTTATCTTTGATCGGACCCGGGGAGCTGTTTTTT,CASSLSLIGPGELFF
TRBV6-2/TRBV6-3,TRBJ2-3,NA,few,TGTGCCAGCAGTTACTCGATTCAGGTCGGAGATACGCAGTATTTT,CASSYSIQVGDTQYF
TRBV15,TRBJ2-7,NA,few,TGTGCCACCAGCAGAGCAGGGGTTACTGGCGAGCAGTACTTC,CATSRAGVTGEQYF
TRBV28,TRBJ2-1,NA,many,TGTGCCAGCAGGGACAGTTTAAGGGGCCCAAGGTACAATGAGCAGTTCTTC,CASRDSLRGPRYNEQFF
TRBV30,TRBJ2-2,TRBD2,few,TGTGCCTATCTAGCGGGAGGTCCCACCGGGGAGCTGTTTTTT,CAYLAGGPTGELFF
TRBV29-1,TRBJ2-5,TRBD2,many,TGCAGCGTTGAGGACGGGGGGTCGAGGGAAGAGACCCAGTACTTC,CSVEDGGSREETQYF
TRBV9,TRBJ1-5,NA,many,TGTGCCAGCAGCGTCTCCGGGGCTGCCAATCAGCCCCAGCATTTT,CASSVSGAANQPQHF
TRBV4-1,TRBJ2-3,TRBD2,NA,TGCGCCAGCAGCCAAGATGCTTCGGTTACTAGCGGACTTACAGATACGCAGTATTTT,CASSQDASVTSGLTDTQYF
TRBV30,TRBJ2-4,TRBD1,NA,TGTGCCTGGAGCCCGGGACAGGGGGCGCCGGACATTCAGTGCTTC,CAWSPGQGAPDIQCF
TRBV28,TRBJ2-3,TRBD2,many,TGTGCCAGCAGTTTGGTTATACGGCGGGAGGAATTCCCAGATACGCAGTATTTT,CASSLVIRREEFPDTQYF
TRBV12-5,TRBJ2-1,NA,many,TGTGCTAGTGGTTGGGTGGGACTTGGAAATGAGCAGTTCTTC,CASGWVGLGNEQFF
TRBV10-3,TRBJ1-2,TRBD1,many,TGTGCCATCGGAACAGGGGGTGGCTACACCTTC,CAIGTGGGYTF
TRBV20-1,TRBJ1-1,NA,many,TGCAGTGCTAGAGTTGTCAGGGGTTCTGAAGCTTTCTTT,CSARVVRGSEAFF
TRBV11-2,TRBJ2-1,NA,many,TGTGCCAGCAGCCAGGACGGGATACCCTACAATGAGCAGTTCTTC,CASSQDGIPYNEQFF
TRBV5-1,TRBJ1-1,TRBD1,many,TGCGCCAGCAGCCCTCACCCCGGGACAGGGAACACTGAAGCTTTCTTT,CASSPHPGTGNTEAFF
TRBV9,TRBJ2-7,TRBD1,many,TGTGCCAGCAGCGTCGCCGGGACAGGGTATCACGAGCAGTACTTC,CASSVAGTGYHEQYF
TRBV27,TRBJ2-3,NA,many,TGTGCCAGCAGTTTCACACAGATTCTCCCGCAGTATTTT,CASSFTQILPQYF
TRBV5-1,TRBJ1-1,NA,many,TGCGCCAGCAGCTTGGCGGGTATTGCCACTGAAGCTTTCTTT,CASSLAGIATEAFF
TRBV11-2,TRBJ1-2,TRBD1,many,TGTGCCAGCAGCTTACTGACAGGGGGTTCAAACTATGGCTACACCTTC,CASSLLTGGSNYGYTF
TRBV27,TRBJ1-5,NA,many,TGTGCCAGCAGCGACAGTAGCAATCAGCCCCAGCATTTT,CASSDSSNQPQHF
TRBV11-3,TRBJ1-2,NA,many,TGTGCCAGCAGCCTCAGGGACCCCCAATATGGCTACACCTTC,CASSLRDPQYGYTF
TRBV5-1,TRBJ2-1,TRBD2,NA,TGCGCCAGCAGCCGCGGGACTATCTACAATGAGCAGTTCTTC,CASSRGTIYNEQFF
TRBV28,TRBJ1-5,NA,few,TGTGCCAGCAGTACGGCCCTCACAGGAGGGAAGCCCCAGCATTTT,CASSTALTGGKPQHF
TRBV28,TRBJ2-4,TRBD1,many,TGTGCCAGCAGCCTGGAAGATGGACAGGGGGTTCTACGGAGGGCCAAAAACATTCAGTACTTC,CASSLEDGQGVLRRAKNIQYF
TRBV12-3/TRBV12-4,TRBJ2-1,NA,many,TGTGCCAGCACCTTCCCCTCCCGGGTGGGGAATGAGCAGTTCTTC,CASTFPSRVGNEQFF
TRBV2,TRBJ1-2,NA,many,TGTGCCAGCAGTGAAGGGGAATTTGGCTATGGCTACACCTTC,CASSEGEFGYGYTF
TRBV4-3,TRBJ2-1,TRBD2,NA,TGCGCCAGCAGGAAGGGGACTAGCGGGACCAATGAGCAGTTCTTC,CASRKGTSGTNEQFF
TRBV19,TRBJ2-5,NA,many,TGTGCCAGTAGTATCGTCCCGGCGGGGGAGACCCAGTACTTC,CASSIVPAGETQYF
TRBV6-1,TRBJ1-2,TRBD1,many,TGTGCCAGCAGTCCTACAGGGGATGGAAGAGGCTACACCTTC,CASSPTGDGRGYTF
TRBV20-1,TRBJ1-4,NA,many,TGCAGTGCTCCAATTGGATTCGAGGAAAAACTGTTTTTT,CSAPIGFEEKLFF
TRBV7-9,TRBJ2-2,TRBD2,many,TGTGCCAGCAGCGTCGTATGGGGACGGAAGGAGAGCGGGAGTCGTATCACCGGGGAGCTGTTTTTT,CASSVVWGRKESGSRITGELFF
TRBV9,TRBJ2-1,TRBD2,many,TGTGCCAGCAGCGCGGGAGGGCAGAATGAGCAGTTCTTC,CASSAGGQNEQFF
TRBV7-8,TRBJ1-1,NA,few,TGTGCCAGCAGCTCAGGCCCGGGGAACACTGAAGCTTTCTTT,CASSSGPGNTEAFF
TRBV3-1,TRBJ1-4,TRBD1,NA,TGTGCCAGCAGCCGCGAGCAGGGGGGCGAAAAACTGTTTTTT,CASSREQGGEKLFF
TRBV30,TRBJ1-5,NA,once,TGTGCCTGGAGTGTAAAAACCCATCGTCAGCCCCAGCATTTT,CAWSVKTHRQPQHF
TRBV6-5,TRBJ2-2,NA,many,TGTGCCAGCAGTTACGTGGTCCTCGGCACCGGGGAGCTGTTTTTT,CASSYVVLGTGELFF
TRBV6-5,TRBJ2-5,NA,many,TGTGCCAGCAGTTACGCAGCTAGTTATGCGGTGGAGACCCAGTACTTC,CASSYAASYAVETQYF
TRBV18,TRBJ2-7,TRBD2,NA,TGTGCCAGCTCACCACGTGGGCTAGCGGGAGTCTACGAGCAGTACTTC,CASSPRGLAGVYEQYF
TRBV4-1,TRBJ2-7,TRBD2,NA,TGCGCCAGCAGCCCACTCTACCGACTAGCGGGAAGCTACGAGCAGCACTTC,CASSPLYRLAGSYEQHF
TRBV18,TRBJ2-5,NA,many,TGTGCCAGCTCACCACAATCGACAGAGACCCAGTACTTC,CASSPQSTETQYF
TRBV14,TRBJ2-2,NA,NA,TGTGCCAGCAGCCAAATCGGCCTCTTCACCGGGGAGCTGTTTTTT,CASSQIGLFTGELFF
TRBV27,TRBJ2-3,NA,many,TGTGCCAGCAGTTCCGGAATGAGCACAGATACGCAGTATTTT,CASSSGMSTDTQYF
TRBV18,TRBJ1-5,NA,many,TGTGCCAGCTCACCACCGATCTCGAGCTCCAATCAGCCCCAGCATTTT,CASSPPISSSNQPQHF
TRBV30,TRBJ2-5,NA,few,TGTGCCTGGAGTAGGCAAGGGGGTCTTTGGGAGACCCAGTACTTC,CAWSRQGGLWETQYF
TRBV20-1,TRBJ2-1,TRBD2,many,TGCAGTGCTCCTAGCGGGAGTAGGAATGAGCAGTTCTTC,CSAPSGSRNEQFF
TRBV5-6,TRBJ2-3,NA,many,TGTGCCAGCAGCCTACGGACAGAGCTTGGTACGCAGTATTTT,CASSLRTELGTQYF
TRBV2,TRBJ1-2,NA,many,TGTGCCAGCAGTTCGGGCAGACAGGAGCAGAGCAATGGCTACACCTTC,CASSSGRQEQSNGYTF
TRBV5-1,TRBJ2-5,TRBD2,NA,TGCGCCAGCAGCTACGGGACTAGCGGGAGGACCAGGCAAGAGACCCAGTACTTC,CASSYGTSGRTRQETQYF
TRBV20-1,TRBJ2-3,TRBD1,many,TGCAGTGCGCCGGAGACAGGGGGAAGCACAGATACGCAGTATTTT,CSAPETGGSTDTQYF